This section outlines one T cell receptor (beta chain) sequence together with its context. Its antigen is unidentified. This record belongs to a study of a mutant IDH1 vaccine in newly diagnosed glioma. Study-level background: Vaccines began 4-6 weeks after radiotherapy alone, or with temozolomide cycles. Before enrollment, the patients had been treated with radiotherapy alone, temozolomide alone, or both together. Most of them had received both.

Study-level results: Any relationship between pseudoprogression and changes in top peripheral T cell clonotypes seemed absent.

This sample's time point: week 47, end of study. Each dose of the vaccine consisted of 300 ug of mutant IDH1 20-mer peptide, with topical imiquimod. Measured with immunoSEQ multiplex PCR; TCRdb has only the in-frame clones, and not every one. The table lists approximately 100,000 clones, roughly 91% of them singletons. Germline V CDR1 and CDR2: SGDLS, YYNGEE. Trimming at V came to 0 bases and at J to 3 bases, leaving 3 bases not matched to a gene. The CDR3 totals 15 residues. The sample consisted of PBMCs, taken from a glioma patient whose treatment included an IDH1 peptide vaccine. The chain combines TRBV9 with TRBJ2-7; 10 bases map to TRBD1. The receptor was derived from a woman in her forties or fifties with glioma. This CDR3 is CASSVGGTGDYEQYF. CDR3 DNA: TGTGCCAGCAGCGTAGGGGGGACAGGGGACTACGAGCAGTACTTC.